Listed below are T cell receptor beta chains from one sample, sequenced in a study of T cells after yellow fever vaccination. TCRdb re-derived calls from the 5' RACE reads in MiXCR, one entry per CDR3 protein. The sample records around 250,000 distinct CDR3 sequences, 6.9% being singletons. The sequencing used CD4+ T cells sorted from PBMCs, collected 15 days after the yellow fever booster vaccination. These receptor sequences come from a man aged 25-45 years who received the YFV17D yellow fever vaccine. Both conserved end residues are part of each CDR3.

v_call: TRBV19; cdr3_aa: CASSLRQRDEAFF
v_call: TRBV19; cdr3_aa: CASSSWGPGYSGNTIYF
v_call: TRBV10-3; cdr3_aa: CAISEFGGETQYF
v_call: TRBV4-2; cdr3_aa: CASRIEETGKAGELFF
v_call: TRBV20-1; cdr3_aa: CSKPGGTSDTQYF
v_call: TRBV7-9; cdr3_aa: CASSLGAGVVNTQYF
v_call: TRBV5-1; cdr3_aa: CASSGNTNTGELFF
v_call: TRBV12-3/TRBV12-4; cdr3_aa: CASSLRPGTGGWSRAGELFF
v_call: TRBV7-8; cdr3_aa: CASALRRETQYF
v_call: TRBV19; cdr3_aa: CASSTTSGPSTDTQYF
v_call: TRBV6-2/TRBV6-3; cdr3_aa: CASRGGHRSEQYF
v_call: TRBV28; cdr3_aa: CASSDTGGRETQYF
v_call: TRBV20-1; cdr3_aa: CSARDFGSSTDTQYF
v_call: TRBV4-3; cdr3_aa: CASSQDTLRVGAFF
v_call: TRBV10-2; cdr3_aa: CASRPIAANTGELFF
v_call: TRBV20-1; cdr3_aa: CSAPRAGQGETQYF
v_call: TRBV27; cdr3_aa: CASSLQRLTSGVQETQYF
v_call: TRBV5-1; cdr3_aa: CASSLQGAPYEQYF
v_call: TRBV28; cdr3_aa: CASRPTSGLAKNIQYF
v_call: TRBV7-8; cdr3_aa: CASSPQTGLSYNEQFF
v_call: TRBV6-1; cdr3_aa: CASRATSGYEQYF
v_call: TRBV30; cdr3_aa: CAWSGGGSQPQHF
v_call: TRBV19; cdr3_aa: CASSTPDRRTGELFF
v_call: TRBV7-9; cdr3_aa: CASSPRSEAEGYTF
v_call: TRBV4-3; cdr3_aa: CASSQGSWTSGNEQFF
v_call: TRBV10-1; cdr3_aa: CASSRLADPTDTQYF
v_call: TRBV4-3; cdr3_aa: CASSQTGGTGNTIYF
v_call: TRBV20-1; cdr3_aa: CSASPVQETQYF
v_call: TRBV6-2/TRBV6-3; cdr3_aa: CASSYFGIQEQFF
v_call: TRBV7-6; cdr3_aa: CASSFLTSGSFGEQFF
v_call: TRBV5-1; cdr3_aa: CASRVGLNNEQFF
v_call: TRBV6-1; cdr3_aa: CASSRTLPKTQYF
v_call: TRBV7-9; cdr3_aa: CASSFGRLDTQYF
v_call: TRBV29-1; cdr3_aa: CSAGQGDYEQYF
v_call: TRBV29-1; cdr3_aa: CSVQLNRGTEAFF
v_call: TRBV29-1; cdr3_aa: CSVISGRNYEQYF
v_call: TRBV7-2; cdr3_aa: CASSLQGGGTQYF
v_call: TRBV29-1; cdr3_aa: CSVGGGAEAFF
v_call: TRBV12-3/TRBV12-4; cdr3_aa: CASSLAGGRTGELFF
v_call: TRBV5-1; cdr3_aa: CASSVAGTRLAGALEQYF
v_call: TRBV29-1; cdr3_aa: CSVVETSGELFF
v_call: TRBV20-1; cdr3_aa: CSARDPLAGSTDTQYF
v_call: TRBV5-1; cdr3_aa: CASSSGPSGGFYNEQFF
v_call: TRBV5-1; cdr3_aa: CASSQDFYNEQFF
v_call: TRBV29-1; cdr3_aa: CSVEDLLAGPTPNNEQFF
v_call: TRBV29-1; cdr3_aa: CSVKGTRGTGELFF
v_call: TRBV7-2; cdr3_aa: CASSDGQDYGYTF
v_call: TRBV19; cdr3_aa: CASSIRTSGTGELFF
v_call: TRBV6-6; cdr3_aa: CASSYERYGYTF
v_call: TRBV5-5; cdr3_aa: CASSLGQVVDTQYF
v_call: TRBV7-9; cdr3_aa: CASSFDFSYEQYF
v_call: TRBV5-5; cdr3_aa: CASSLGASGGWDEQFF
v_call: TRBV6-5; cdr3_aa: CASRAGGGEQFF
v_call: TRBV6-5; cdr3_aa: CATRGNANEQFF
v_call: TRBV7-8; cdr3_aa: CASSLRSHPNYEQYF
v_call: TRBV4-2; cdr3_aa: CASSQGAGVSYGYTF
v_call: TRBV27; cdr3_aa: CASSLLRTGPMNTEAFF